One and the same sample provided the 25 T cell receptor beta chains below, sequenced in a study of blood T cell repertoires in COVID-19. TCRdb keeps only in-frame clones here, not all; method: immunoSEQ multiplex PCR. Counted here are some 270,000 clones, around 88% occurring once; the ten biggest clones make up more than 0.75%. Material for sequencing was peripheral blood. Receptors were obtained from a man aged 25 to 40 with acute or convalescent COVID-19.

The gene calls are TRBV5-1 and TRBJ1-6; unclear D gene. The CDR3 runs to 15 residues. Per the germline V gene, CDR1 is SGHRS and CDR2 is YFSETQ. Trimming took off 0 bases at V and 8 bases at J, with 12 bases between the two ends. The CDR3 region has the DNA TGCGCCAGCAGCTTGGACGCGGGAGTGGATTCACCCCTCCACTTT. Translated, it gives CASSLDAGVDSPLHF.

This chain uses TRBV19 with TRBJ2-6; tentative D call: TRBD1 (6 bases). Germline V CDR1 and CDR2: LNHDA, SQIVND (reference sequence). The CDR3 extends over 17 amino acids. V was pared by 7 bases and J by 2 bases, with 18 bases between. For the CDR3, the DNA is TGTGCCAGTATAGGTAACAGGGAAAGTGCTGGGGCCAACGTCCTGACTTTC. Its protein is CASIGNRESAGANVLTF.

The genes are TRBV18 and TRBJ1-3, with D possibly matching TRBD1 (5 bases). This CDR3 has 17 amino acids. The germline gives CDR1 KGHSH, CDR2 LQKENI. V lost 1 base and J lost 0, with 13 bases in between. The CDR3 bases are TGTGCCAGCTCACCACTTGTGACAGTGAGCTCTGGAAACACCATATATTTT. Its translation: CASSPLVTVSSGNTIYF.

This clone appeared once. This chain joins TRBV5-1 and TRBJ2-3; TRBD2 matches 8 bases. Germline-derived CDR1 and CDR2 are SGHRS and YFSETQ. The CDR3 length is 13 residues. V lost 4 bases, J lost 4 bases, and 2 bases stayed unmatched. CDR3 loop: CASSPGGADTQYF. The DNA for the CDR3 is TGCGCCAGCAGCCCGGGGGGGGCAGATACGCAGTATTTT.

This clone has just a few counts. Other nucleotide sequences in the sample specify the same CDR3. The chain's CDR3 is CASRLAGGTDTQYF. As DNA, the CDR3 is TGTGCCAGCAGACTAGCGGGAGGGACAGATACGCAGTATTTT. The chain uses TRBV6-5 and TRBJ2-3; 13 positions agree with TRBD2. Germline assignment: CDR1 MNHEY and CDR2 SVGAGI. Germline trimming cut 6 bases from V and 3 bases from J; bases unmatched to any gene: 0. The CDR3 is 14 residues long.

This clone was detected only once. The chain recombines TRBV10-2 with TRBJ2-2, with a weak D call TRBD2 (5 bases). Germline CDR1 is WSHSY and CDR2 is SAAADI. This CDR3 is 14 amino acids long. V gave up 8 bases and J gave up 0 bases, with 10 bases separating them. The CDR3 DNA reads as TGCGCCAGCTCCCTCGGGGCGAACACCGGGGAGCTGTTTTTT. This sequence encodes CASSLGANTGELFF.

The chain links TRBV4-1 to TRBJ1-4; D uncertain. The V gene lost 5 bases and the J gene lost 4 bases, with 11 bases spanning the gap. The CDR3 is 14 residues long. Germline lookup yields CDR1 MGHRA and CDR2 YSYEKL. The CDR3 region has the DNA TGCGCCAGCAGCGAGCCGCGGTTTAATGAAAAACTGTTTTTT. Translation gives CASSEPRFNEKLFF.

In DNA form, the CDR3 reads TGTGCCACCCGCGGCTCCTACAATGAGCAGTTCTTC. Protein sequence: CATRGSYNEQFF. The rearrangement uses TRBV10-3 and TRBJ2-1; no reliable D call. The ends were cut back, 10 bases at V and 0 bases at J, with 7 bases in the middle. The germline V gene encodes CDR1 ENHRY and CDR2 SYGVKD. The CDR3 loop spans 12 amino acids.

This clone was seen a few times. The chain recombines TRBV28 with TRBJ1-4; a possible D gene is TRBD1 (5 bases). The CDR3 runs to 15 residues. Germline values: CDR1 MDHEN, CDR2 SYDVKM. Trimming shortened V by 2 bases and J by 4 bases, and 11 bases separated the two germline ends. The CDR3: CASSLVGLSNEKLFF. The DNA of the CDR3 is TGTGCCAGCAGTTTAGTGGGACTCAGTAATGAAAAACTGTTTTTT.

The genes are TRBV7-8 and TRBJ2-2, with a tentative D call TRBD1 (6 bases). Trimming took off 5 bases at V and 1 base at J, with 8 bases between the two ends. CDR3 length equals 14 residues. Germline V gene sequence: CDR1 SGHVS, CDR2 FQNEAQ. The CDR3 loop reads CASSLTGNTGELFF. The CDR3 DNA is TGTGCCAGCAGCCTGACAGGGAACACCGGGGAGCTGTTTTTT.

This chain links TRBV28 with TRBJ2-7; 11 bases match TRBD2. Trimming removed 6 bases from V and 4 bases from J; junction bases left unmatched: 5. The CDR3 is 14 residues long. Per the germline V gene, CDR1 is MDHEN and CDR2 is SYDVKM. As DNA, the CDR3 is TGTGCCAGCAGCAGAACTAGCGGGAGATACGAGCAGTACTTC. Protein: CASSRTSGRYEQYF. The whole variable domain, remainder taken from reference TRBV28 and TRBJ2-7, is DVKVTQSSRYLVKRTGEKVFLECVQDMDHENMFWYRQDPGLGLRLIYFSYDVKMKEKGDIPEGYSVSREKKERFSLILESASTNQTSMYLCASSRTSGRYEQYFGPGTRLTVT.

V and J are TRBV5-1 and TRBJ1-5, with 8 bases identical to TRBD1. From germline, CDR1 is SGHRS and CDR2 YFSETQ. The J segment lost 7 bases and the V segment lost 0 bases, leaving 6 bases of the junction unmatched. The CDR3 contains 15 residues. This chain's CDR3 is CASSLDGTGGQPQHF. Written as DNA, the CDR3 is TGCGCCAGCAGCTTGGATGGGACAGGAGGCCAGCCCCAGCATTTT.

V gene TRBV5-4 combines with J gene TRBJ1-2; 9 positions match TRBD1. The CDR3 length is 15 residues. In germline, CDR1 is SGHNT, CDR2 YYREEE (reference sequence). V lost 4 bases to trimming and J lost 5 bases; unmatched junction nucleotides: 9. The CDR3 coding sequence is TGTGCCAGCAGCCGCGGGAGGACAGGGGATTATGGCTACACCTTC. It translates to CASSRGRTGDYGYTF. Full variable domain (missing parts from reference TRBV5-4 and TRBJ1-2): ETGVTQSPTHLIKTRGQQVTLRCSSQSGHNTVSWYQQALGQGPQFIFQYYREEENGRGNFPPRFSGLQFPNYSSELNVNALELDDSALYLCASSRGRTGDYGYTFGSGTRLTVV.

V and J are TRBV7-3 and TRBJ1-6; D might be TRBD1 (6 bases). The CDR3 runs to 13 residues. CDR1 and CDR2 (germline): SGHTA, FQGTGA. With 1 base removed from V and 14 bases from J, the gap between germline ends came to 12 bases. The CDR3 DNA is TGTGCCAGCAGCTTAAAACAGGGTACGGCCCTCCACTTT. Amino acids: CASSLKQGTALHF.

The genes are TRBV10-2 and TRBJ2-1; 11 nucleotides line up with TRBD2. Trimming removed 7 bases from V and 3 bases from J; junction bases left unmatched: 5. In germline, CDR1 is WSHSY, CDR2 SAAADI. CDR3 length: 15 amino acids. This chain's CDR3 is CASTQGLADYNEQFF. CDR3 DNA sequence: TGCGCCAGCACCCAGGGACTAGCGGACTACAATGAGCAGTTCTTC.

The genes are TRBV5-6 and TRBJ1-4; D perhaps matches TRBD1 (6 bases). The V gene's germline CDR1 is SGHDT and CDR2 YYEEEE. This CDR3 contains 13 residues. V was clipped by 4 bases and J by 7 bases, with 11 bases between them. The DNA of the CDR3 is TGTGCCAGCAGCCCTCAGACAGGTGAAAAACTGTTTTTT. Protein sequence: CASSPQTGEKLFF.

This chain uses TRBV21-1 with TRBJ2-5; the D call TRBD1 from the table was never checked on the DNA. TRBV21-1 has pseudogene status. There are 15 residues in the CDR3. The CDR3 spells CASSKEGAEAETQYF. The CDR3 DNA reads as TGTGCCAGCAGCAAAGAAGGGGCAGAAGCAGAGACCCAGTACTTC.

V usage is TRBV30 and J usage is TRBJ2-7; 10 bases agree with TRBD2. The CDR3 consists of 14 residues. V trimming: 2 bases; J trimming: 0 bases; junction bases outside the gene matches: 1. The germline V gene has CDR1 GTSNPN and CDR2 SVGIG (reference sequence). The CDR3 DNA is TGTGCCTGGAGTAGCGGGGGGGTCTCCTACGAGCAGTACTTC. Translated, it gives CAWSSGGVSYEQYF. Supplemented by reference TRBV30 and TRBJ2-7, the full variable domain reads SQTIHQWPATLVQPVGSPLSLECTVEGTSNPNLYWYRQAAGRGLQLLFYSVGIGQISSEVPQNLSASRPQDRQFILSSKKLLLSDSGFYLCAWSSGGVSYEQYFGPGTRLTVT.

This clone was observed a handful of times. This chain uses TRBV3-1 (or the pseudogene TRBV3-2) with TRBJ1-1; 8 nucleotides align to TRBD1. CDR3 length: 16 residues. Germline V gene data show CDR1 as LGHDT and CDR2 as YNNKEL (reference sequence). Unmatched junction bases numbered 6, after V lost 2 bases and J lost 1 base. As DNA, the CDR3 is TGTGCCAGCAGCCAATACCGACAGGGGAAGAACACTGAAGCTTTCTTT. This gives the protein CASSQYRQGKNTEAFF.

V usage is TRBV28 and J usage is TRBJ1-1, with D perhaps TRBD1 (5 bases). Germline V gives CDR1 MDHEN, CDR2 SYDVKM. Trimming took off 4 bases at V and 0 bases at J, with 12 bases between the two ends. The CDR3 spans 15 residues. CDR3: CASSSPRAMNTEAFF. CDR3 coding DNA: TGTGCCAGCAGTTCCCCCAGGGCGATGAACACTGAAGCTTTCTTT.

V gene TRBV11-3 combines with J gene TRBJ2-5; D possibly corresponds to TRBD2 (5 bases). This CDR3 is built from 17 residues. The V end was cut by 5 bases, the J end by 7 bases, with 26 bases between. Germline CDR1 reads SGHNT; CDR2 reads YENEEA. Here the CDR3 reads CASSPSLERVMSGTQYF. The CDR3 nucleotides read TGTGCCAGCAGCCCCTCCCTAGAAAGGGTAATGAGCGGGACCCAGTACTTC.

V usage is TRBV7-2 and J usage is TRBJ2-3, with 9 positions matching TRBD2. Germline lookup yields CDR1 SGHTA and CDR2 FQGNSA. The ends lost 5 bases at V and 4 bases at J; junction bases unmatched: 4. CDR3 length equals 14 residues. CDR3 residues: CASSPGLASDTQYF. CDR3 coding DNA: TGTGCCAGCAGCCCAGGACTAGCGTCAGATACGCAGTATTTT.

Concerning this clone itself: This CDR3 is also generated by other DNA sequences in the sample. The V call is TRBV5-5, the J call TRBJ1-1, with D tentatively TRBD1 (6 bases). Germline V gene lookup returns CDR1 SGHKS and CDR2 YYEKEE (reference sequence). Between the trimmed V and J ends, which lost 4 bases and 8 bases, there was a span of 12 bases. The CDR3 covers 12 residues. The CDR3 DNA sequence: TGTGCCAGCAGCCGTTACAGGGAAGAAGCTTTCTTT. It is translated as CASSRYREEAFF.

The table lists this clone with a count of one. The CDR3 DNA sequence: TGTGCCAGCAGCTTACGGACTAGCGGAAGCACAGATACGCAGTATTTT. Protein: CASSLRTSGSTDTQYF. This chain links TRBV7-9 with TRBJ2-3; 10 nucleotides align to TRBD2. The CDR3 consists of 16 residues. Germline CDR1 reads SEHNR; CDR2 reads FQNEAQ (reference sequence). The ends lost 2 bases at V and 0 bases at J; junction bases unmatched: 2.

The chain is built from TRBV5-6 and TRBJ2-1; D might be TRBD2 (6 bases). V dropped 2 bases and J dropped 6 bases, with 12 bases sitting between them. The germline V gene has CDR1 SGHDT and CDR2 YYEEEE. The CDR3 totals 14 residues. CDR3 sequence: CASSFGGPGNEQFF. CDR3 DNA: TGTGCCAGCAGCTTTGGAGGGCCGGGCAATGAGCAGTTCTTC.